The 7 T cell receptor beta chains reported below all come from one sample, sequenced in a study of T cells in Graves' hyperthyroidism and ophthalmopathy. Template material for amplifying TCR beta CDR3 regions consisted of RNA transcripts. Primed by the HTBI set, a first-round RT-PCR was run on the TCR CDR3. TCRdb recomputed calls from the multiplex PCR reads with MiXCR, one row per CDR3 protein. The sample shows about 350,000 distinct CDR3 sequences, approximately 19% of them seen only once. The sample taken for sequencing was blood. Receptors originate from a woman under 30 with Graves' hyperthyroidism.

This clonotype showed up many times. The V gene is TRBV6-1, the J gene TRBJ1-5; no clear D. Germline assignment: CDR1 MNHNS and CDR2 SASEGT. The length of the CDR3 is 14 residues. The germline V and J ends were trimmed by 3 bases and 3 bases, with 9 bases remaining between them. The CDR3 DNA sequence: TGTGCCAGCAGTGAGGGTCTTTTCAATCAGCCCCAGCATTTT. It translates to CASSEGLFNQPQHF.

This clonotype was recorded a few times. No conserved phenylalanine or tryptophan ends this CDR3, so it is likely a read error. The V call is TRBV20-1, the J call TRBJ1-1; 8 bases are shared with TRBD1. Losses at the gene ends were 3 bases for V and 11 bases for J; bases not matched to a gene: 14. Looked up from germline, CDR1 is DFQATT and CDR2 is SNEGSKA (reference sequence). This CDR3 has 14 amino acids. CDR3 residues: CSASRPQGALGAFY. Written as DNA, the CDR3 is TGCAGTGCTAGCCGTCCCCAGGGGGCGCTTGGGGCTTTCTAT.

In its sample, this clonotype was seen many times. This sequence joins TRBV6-5 and TRBJ2-5; maybe TRBD2 (7 bases). V was trimmed by 5 bases and J by 2 bases, leaving 15 bases between them. The CDR3 is 15 amino acids. The V gene's germline CDR1 is MNHEY and CDR2 SVGAGI. CDR3 DNA sequence: TGTGCCAGCAGTCTTCAAGGGGGGGATCAAGAGACCCAGTACTTC. It translates to CASSLQGGDQETQYF.

About this clonotype itself: Given a much more abundant clone one base away, this may be a read error. The chain joins TRBV2 to TRBJ1-1; TRBD1 agrees at 7 bases. Germline V gene lookup returns CDR1 SNHLY and CDR2 FYNNEI. This CDR3 is built from 13 residues. Germline trimming cut 8 bases from V and 6 bases from J; bases unmatched to any gene: 9. This CDR3 is CASRQGEGAEAFF. The CDR3 DNA follows: TGTGCCAGCCGGCAGGGGGAGGGGGCTGAAGCTTTCTTT.

This clonotype showed up many times. This chain joins TRBV6-1 and TRBJ1-1; the D is unclear. The CDR3 has 14 residues. The germline CDR1 and CDR2 sequences are MNHNS and SASEGT. V shed 6 bases and J shed 1 base, with 12 bases lying between them. DNA of the CDR3: TGTGCCAGCAGAGAGGCTATTGCGAACACTGAAGCTTTCTTT. This translates into CASREAIANTEAFF.

This clonotype was seen repeatedly, ten times or more. The junction does not match germline at one end; this may be a read error. CDR3 DNA sequence: TGTGCCAACAGTTTATTTAGGGGTACTGAAGCTTTCTTT. Translation gives CANSLFRGTEAFF. The rearrangement uses TRBV12-3 or TRBV12-4 and TRBJ1-1, with D possibly matching TRBD1 (5 bases). The CDR3 totals 13 residues.

J is TRBJ2-7 and V is TRBV7-9; maybe TRBD2 (5 bases). Per the germline V gene, CDR1 is SEHNR and CDR2 is FQNEAQ (reference sequence). The CDR3 sequence is 13 residues long. Trimming took off 3 bases at V and 6 bases at J, with 12 bases between the two ends. The CDR3: CASSFGLAFEQYF. The CDR3 nucleotides are TGTGCCAGCAGCTTCGGGCTAGCTTTCGAGCAGTACTTC.